The clone carrying this TCR beta chain was seen more than once but under ten times. PCR used 60 Vbeta primers and 13 Jbeta primers. Generated by immunoSEQ multiplex PCR, the TCRdb table keeps only in-frame clones and is missing some. The sample includes over 85,000 clones, about 80% of them seen just once. This entry is derived from a study of cytomegalovirus exposure and HLA in healthy donors. Trimming at V came to 2 bases and at J to 0 bases, leaving 7 bases not matched to a gene. CDR1 and CDR2 from the germline V gene are SGHNT and YENEEA. This CDR3 region has 17 residues. Sequencing was carried out using PBMCs. The clonotype was recovered from a young man in good health and CMV-seronegative. The V gene is TRBV11-3, the J gene TRBJ1-3; 7 bases match TRBD1. CDR3 bases: TGTGCCAGCAGCTTACGGTACAGGGGCAGCTCTGGAAACACCATATATTTT. It is translated as CASSLRYRGSSGNTIYF.